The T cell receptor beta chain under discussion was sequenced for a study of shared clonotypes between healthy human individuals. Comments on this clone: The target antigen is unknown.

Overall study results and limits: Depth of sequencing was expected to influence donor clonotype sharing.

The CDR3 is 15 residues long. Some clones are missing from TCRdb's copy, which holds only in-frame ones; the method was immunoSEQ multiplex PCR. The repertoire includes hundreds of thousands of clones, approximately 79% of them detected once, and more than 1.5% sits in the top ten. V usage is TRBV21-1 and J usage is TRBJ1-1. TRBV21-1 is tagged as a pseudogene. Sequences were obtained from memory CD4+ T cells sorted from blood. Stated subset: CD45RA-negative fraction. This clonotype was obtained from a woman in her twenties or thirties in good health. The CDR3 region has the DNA TGTGCCAGCAGCAAAGCGCTTTCACTGATCACTGAAGCTTTCTTT. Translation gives CASSKALSLITEAFF.